The TCR beta chain under discussion was sequenced for a study of beta chain features in type 1 diabetes. Study-wide results and caveats: In all four CD4+ subsets, TCRB CDR3 length was significantly, moderately reduced in type 1 diabetes. Whether HLA type affects TCRB rearrangement stayed undetermined in the present work.

In its sample, this clone was seen a few times. Antigen: not known. The germline V gene encodes CDR1 SGDLS and CDR2 YYNGEE. The CDR3 has 15 residues. Trimming took off 0 bases at V and 4 bases at J, with 13 bases between the two ends. Reverse transcription of all isolated RNA meant that expressed TCRB transcripts were sequenced. Measured with immunoSEQ multiplex PCR; TCRdb has only the in-frame clones, and not every one. The table records 230,000 or so clones, roughly 17% of them present only once. Averaging approximately 0.11 L, one heparinised blood draw was given by each donor. Without exception, sorted populations had purity beyond 95%.

What was sequenced was naive CD4+ T cells from blood. This chain uses TRBV9 with TRBJ2-5; D unresolved. This clonotype was sampled from a man younger than 40 with type 1 diabetes. The CDR3 coding sequence is TGTGCCAGCAGCGTAGGAATCTTATTTCTAGAGACCCAGTACTTC. It translates to CASSVGILFLETQYF.